This TCR beta chain was sequenced for a study of PD-1 blockade in classical Hodgkin lymphoma. CDR3 length: 15 residues. Germline V gives CDR1 SGHRS, CDR2 YFSETQ. V lost 0 bases, J lost 6 bases, and 14 bases lay in between. Generated by immunoSEQ multiplex PCR, the TCRdb table keeps only in-frame clones and is missing some. Of tens of thousands of clones listed, over 75% are singletons. Time point noted: cycle 4 day 1 (C4D1), after around six weeks of nivolumab. In every patient, relapse followed autologous stem cell transplantation, while exposure to brentuximab vedotin differed. This clone turned up a few times. Antigen specificity is unknown. Study-level findings and limits: Diversity in CD4+ TCRs, unlike that measured in CD8+ TCRs, had risen significantly by C4D1. Possible causes of repertoire differences, disease activity or prior therapy, remain undefined. Complete responders showed a baseline diversity that resembled the diversity of newly diagnosed patients. Relapsed/refractory patients reportedly had lower baseline diversity than newly diagnosed patients.

This specimen was peripheral blood mononuclear cells (PBMCs), taken before the fourth cycle of nivolumab. This clonotype was sampled from a human donor with classical Hodgkin lymphoma. The chain carries TRBV5-1 and TRBJ2-3; tentative D call: TRBD1 (6 bases). As DNA, the CDR3 is TGCGCCAGCAGCTTGGAGGGGGAACCCTCCGATACGCAGTATTTT. Residues: CASSLEGEPSDTQYF.